This T cell receptor (beta chain) was captured by sequencing in a study of blood T cells in healthy people across ages. A second PCR, run for roughly 7 to 12 cycles, used a sample-barcoded 5' primer plus a J-beta primer mix. Researchers report that a template-switch adaptor with 12 random nucleotides tagged each cDNA molecule. Every sample returned 2.5 million or more CDR3-containing paired-end reads. TCRdb called the 5' RACE reads again in MiXCR, with one record for every CDR3 protein. The profile covers about 640,000 distinct CDR3 sequences, with 58% appearing a single time and over 30% taken by the ten largest. With 1 base clipped from V and 15 bases from J, the junction kept 14 bases outside the gene matches. This CDR3 contains 14 residues. Looked up from germline, CDR1 is DFQATT and CDR2 is SNEGSKA (reference sequence). About this clonotype itself: Its antigen is not identified.

Study findings and constraints: Donor CMV infection status was unknown, possibly confounding age-related changes in expanded clonotypes.

The clonotype comes from a man in his sixties in good health. Material: blood. The chain joins TRBV20-1 to TRBJ2-1; the match to TRBD2 covers 8 bases. The DNA for the CDR3 is TGCAGTGCTAGAGGCCTAGCGGGTGACCGTAACCTGTTCTTC. The encoded protein is CSARGLAGDRNLFF.